A single T cell receptor (beta chain) is shown here with its context. The target of this receptor is not known. Per-base quality was not reported, and no clone a single base away is much larger than it. The library was built by means of the immunoSEQ multiplex PCR assay. For the multiplex PCR, a mixture combining 60 forward primers for TCR Vbeta segments and 13 reverse primers for TCR Jbeta segments was used. A multiplex PCR assay on genomic DNA amplified the CDR3 region of rearranged TCR beta genes. Amplified TCR beta libraries were sequenced as 87-base-pair reads on the Illumina HiSeq System. Per the authors' processing: A later analysis tallied around 87 million unique TCR beta chains across the 650 to 750 repertoires, and about 10 million of those chains were shared by two or more donors. A nearest-neighbor algorithm error-corrected the raw reads and collapsed the reads into unique sequences, merging closely related sequences to remove PCR and sequencing errors. To assign V, D and J gene segments, CDR3 sequences were aligned to IMGT reference sequences. For a sequence to be retained, a match of at least six nucleotides to both a V gene segment and a J gene segment was required. Rearrangements were called productive when the CDR3 lacked stop codons and stayed in frame with V and J; all others were non-productive. Following IMGT convention, CDR3 was defined as the stretch from the second conserved V-encoded cysteine up to the conserved J-encoded phenylalanine. The earlier analysis of about 570 of the donors excluded any sequence lacking an unambiguous match to a single V gene segment. An earlier analysis of just under 600 of the donors called V segments functional above 56.7% productive rearrangements and segregating when the between-donor standard deviation exceeded 5%. A statistical classification framework was developed to diagnose cytomegalovirus status using the catalog of TCR beta chain sequences. V and J gene assignment, in a later analysis, came from comparing TCR nucleotide sequences with IMGT/GENE-DB human TR gene sequences. Using the TCRdist pipeline, a later analysis assigned CDR3 sequences along with most-parsimonious VDJ recombination scenarios. In a later analysis, each TCR beta chain was defined by its CDR3 amino acid sequence together with its V-gene family, and reads lacking a unique V-gene family were excluded. As a way to deal with suspected cross-contamination and a sequencing artifact, a later analysis dropped under 600 nucleotide sequences that were highly shared and had low generation probability. In a later analysis, a clonal expansion index was calculated for each public chain from normalized within-repertoire ranks of inferred template counts. In a later analysis, generation probabilities were computed using a VDJ recombination model fitted to out-of-frame rearrangements, and the results were checked against IGoR. A later analysis scored TCR-TCR, TCR-HLA and TCR-CMV co-occurrence with hypergeometric tests, applying a repertoire-size bias correction to TCR pairs. To estimate false discovery rates, a later analysis permuted the HLA or CMV assignments 20 times. In a later analysis, co-occurring TCRs were grouped with DBSCAN, and TCRdist sequence similarity was added when clustering was performed within HLA-allele-positive subsets. Co-occurrence clustering excluded repertoires with fewer than 30,000 or more than 120,000 public chains, plus five with anomalous nucleotide sharing. Here the immuneACCESS table is served through TCRdb, limited to in-frame sequences with V and J called. Missing clones are a known gap in these copies; in checked studies unresolved V genes cover under half, and the rest lacks a known reason. V, J and clone size derive from that table, while D and trimming were established from the DNA sequence. The sample table lists some 170,000 clones, approximately 85% of them with a count of one. Approximately 0.87% of the sample is held by the ten biggest clonotypes.

V loses 2 bases at its end and J loses 3 bases; junction bases beyond the gene matches: 8. The CDR3 measures 15 amino acids from cysteine to phenylalanine. Of all the DNA, just the CDR3 is kept, 45 bases in frame from base 1. Sequences SQVTM (CDR1) and ANQGSEA (CDR2) are obtained from the germline V gene. The cohort comprised 670 or so healthy bone marrow donors. Cohort members were all nominally healthy when sampled, although unrecorded immune exposures were likely present. The donor tested CMV seropositive, placing the donor among the 289 seropositive members of the cohort. A peripheral blood sample was collected from each donor, and TCR beta sequencing was performed on peripheral blood mononuclear cells. Genomic DNA extraction from the blood cell samples was performed with the Qiagen DNeasy Blood Extraction Kit. The source of the sample is a study of cytomegalovirus exposure and HLA in healthy donors (dated 2017 in TCRdb). Turning to the overall study: In an earlier analysis of roughly 590 of the donors, 250 to 300 Gb of sequence data and 100 million or so unique TCR beta sequences from about 179 million T cells were reported. An early release that covered several hundred HLA-typed donors contained approximately 300 gigabases of sequencing data and 75 million to 100 million unique TCR sequences. The genetic ancestry cluster associated with self-reported Caucasian donors included over 65% of the roughly 390 genotyped donors. The study was designed to test whether signatures of past pathogen exposure could be identified by cataloging public T cell receptors. The study used immunosequencing to profile the T cell repertoires of 666 subjects and linked those repertoires to cytomegalovirus serostatus. Besides the first cohort of roughly 640 subjects, a separate validation cohort made up of 120 different subjects was used. To predict cytomegalovirus infection status, the study brought together high-throughput TCR immunosequencing, statistical association of individual TCRs with disease status, and machine learning. A later analysis re-analyzed previously published TCR beta repertoires from 550 to 700 donors and added high-resolution HLA genotyping to study TCR occurrence patterns. Rather than drawing on any new phenotypic data, the later analysis identified candidate immune exposures from TCR beta sequences and the way those sequences occurred across donors. An earlier analysis of 500 to 650 of the donors applied high-throughput TCR beta sequencing to assess whether each TCR beta V gene segment acted as functional or pseudogenic. Donor age, sex, ethnicity and CMV serostatus were compiled alongside the repertoire data. Genome-wide SNP genotypes for about 60% of the 666 donors were used in a later genetic analysis, which treated that subset as a discovery cohort. Every discovery cohort repertoire had been produced on one sequencing platform. HLA typing covered class I and class II loci at four-digit resolution. The number of donors typed differed by locus, with 629-630 for A, B, C, DRB1 and DQB1, roughly 550 for DQA1, 600 to 610 for DPA1, and some 440 for DPB1. Roughly 5 DR-DQ haplotypes were handled as single units for association and clustering because linkage in the cohort was strong. Across around 400 genotyped donors of the cohort, an average of roughly 230,000 unique TCR beta nucleotide sequences per donor were sequenced, and approximately 17% of those sequences were non-productive. General study outcomes and caveats: The presence/absence analyses assumed that sequencing depth was roughly uniform across donors, and that assumption may not be true. A further reported finding was that TCR beta sequences accurately predicted the HLA-A and HLA-B alleles for most subjects in the first cohort. In a later analysis, the rate of TCR association differed among HLA loci, with DRB1 alleles having the most associated TCRs and HLA-C alleles having the fewest. The authors suggested that the approach could potentially be extended to other disease states and immunological phenotypes. Specific HLA alleles were associated with 15,000 to 20,000 TCR beta sequences at a false discovery rate of 0.05 in a later analysis. The study listed 164 TCR beta chains as associated with cytomegalovirus. Compared with the 666-donor mean, donors in an Asian-associated ancestry cluster had fewer N-insertions in productive TCRs, according to a later genetic analysis. CMV serostatus was the only immune exposure information available for the cohort. V-gene and J-gene trimming of TCR beta chains was associated with a missense DCLRE1C variant in a later genetic analysis, and the association was replicated in an independent cohort. Most TCR sequences were seen in very few donors, while some public TCRs were found in many individuals. When HLA alleles, especially DR and DQ, strongly co-occurred, TCR associations were difficult to assign to individual alleles. A later analysis reported that several top co-occurrence clusters appeared linked to parvovirus B19, influenza, CMV and Epstein-Barr virus. Compared with equally common non-associated chains, HLA-associated TCR beta chains in a later analysis were more clonally expanded and had lower generation probabilities. In this cohort, only TCR beta chains were sequenced, and detectable features were limited by the absence of alpha or paired-chain data. Linkage disequilibrium might explain the correlated functional status among segregating V segments, but an unknown experimental factor could not be ruled out. In an earlier analysis of 500 to 650 of the donors, most TCR beta V segments appeared in productive rearrangements about 90% or about 30% of the time, broadly matching IMGT annotations. In a later analysis, most CMV-associated TCR beta chains were found to appear HLA-restricted, with HLA associations seemingly driven largely by CMV exposure. In vitro tests confirmed that a few of the cytomegalovirus-associated TCR beta chains recognize cytomegalovirus antigens. About 17 rarely observed V segments, including chromosome 9 orphons, were excluded from the earlier analysis of approximately 600 of the donors because counts were too low. A group of highly shared sequence variants was considered likely to be a technical artifact of the sequencing pipeline. Because the 87-base-pair reads could not distinguish some IMGT-functional V segments, including TRBV6-2 and TRBV6-3, those segments were excluded. Because HLA typing was missing for some donors at each locus, association tests included only the typed subset. The classifier was reported to diagnose cytomegalovirus status with high specificity and sensitivity in both the original cohort and the validation cohort.

The chain links TRBV29-1 with TRBJ2-5, with 8 middle bases fitting TRBD2. The origin of this receptor is a girl aged 2-15 years in good health and CMV-seropositive. The sample comprised PBMCs. The CDR3 in this case is CSVEKGGGRKETQYF. The DNA is as follows: TGCAGCGTTGAAAAGGGGGGCGGGAGGAAAGAGACCCAGTACTTC.